The 29 T cell receptor beta chains below all came from one sample that was sequenced in a study of control samples from healthy donors and cancer patients. Sequenced by immunoSEQ multiplex PCR; TCRdb stores in-frame clones only, minus some. The table has more than 75,000 clones, roughly 90% seen once. The sequenced sample consisted of PBMCs. These receptor sequences come from a woman aged 55-69 years with head and neck cancer.

CDR3: CASSATSIHTDTQYF. CDR3 bases: TGTGCCAGCAGTGCGACTAGCATCCACACAGATACGCAGTATTTT. V gene TRBV2 combines with J gene TRBJ2-3, with 7 bases aligning to TRBD2. CDR1 SNHLY and CDR2 FYNNEI come from the germline V gene. With 4 bases clipped from V and 2 bases from J, the junction kept 6 bases outside the gene matches. The CDR3 contains 15 residues.

This clone came up a few times. The chain has TRBV10-2 and TRBJ1-2, with D perhaps TRBD1 (6 bases). CDR3 length: 12 residues. V was clipped by 0 bases and J by 14 bases, with 13 bases between them. CDR1 and CDR2 from the germline V gene are WSHSY and SAAADI. DNA for the CDR3: TGCGCCAGCAGTGAGTCGGGGGGGCAGGAGACCTTC. Translation gives CASSESGGQETF.

The chain recombines TRBV27 with TRBJ2-7, with 10 bases that match TRBD1. CDR3 size: 14 residues. Germline CDR1 and CDR2: MNHEY and SMNVEV (reference sequence). The J segment lost 7 bases and the V segment lost 7 bases, leaving 10 bases of the junction unmatched. CDR3 sequence reads: CASNPTGGSREQYF. In nucleotides, the CDR3 is TGTGCCAGCAACCCGACAGGGGGCTCTCGGGAGCAGTACTTC.

This rearrangement joins TRBV7-3 to TRBJ2-7, with 8 positions matching TRBD2. With V trimmed by 1 base and J by 5 bases, 7 bases remained unmatched. CDR3 length: 15 residues. Germline-derived CDR1 and CDR2 are SGHTA and FQGTGA. For the CDR3, the DNA is TGTGCCAGCAGCTTAATCCTAGCGGGTCCCCACGAGCAGTACTTC. As protein: CASSLILAGPHEQYF.

The CDR3: CASSIQTSGRLGGDYEQYF. The CDR3 DNA follows: TGTGCCAGCAGCATCCAGACTAGCGGGAGGTTGGGGGGGGACTACGAGCAGTACTTC. The chain carries TRBV7-2 and TRBJ2-7, with 13 nucleotides matching TRBD2. From germline, CDR1 is SGHTA and CDR2 FQGNSA. Unmatched junction bases numbered 16, after V lost 5 bases and J lost 3 bases. This CDR3 is 19 amino acids long.

This chain links TRBV10-2 with TRBJ2-7; a weak D match, TRBD1 (6 bases). V was cut by 2 bases and J by 6 bases, with 14 bases left in between. The CDR3 loop spans 14 amino acids. Germline CDR1 WSHSY, CDR2 SAAADI. CDR3 sequence (DNA): TGCGCCAGCAGTGAGACAGGGCGAGATGGCGAGCAGTACTTC. This translates into CASSETGRDGEQYF.

This chain links TRBV6-5 with TRBJ2-7; tentative D call: TRBD1 (7 bases). The CDR3 runs 15 residues. The germline V and J ends were trimmed by 6 bases and 4 bases, with 19 bases remaining between them. Germline loops: CDR1 MNHEY, CDR2 SVGAGI. The CDR3 DNA follows: TGTGCCAGCAGGGGGGGACAGCGCCTGACGTACGAGCAGTACTTC. It encodes CASRGGQRLTYEQYF.

The V and J genes are TRBV11-2 and TRBJ1-6; D uncertain. Per germline, CDR1 SGHAT and CDR2 FQNNGV. This CDR3 comprises 15 residues. V was clipped by 3 bases and J by 7 bases, with 13 bases between them. This CDR3 is CASSLSDSSNSPLHF. The CDR3 DNA reads TGTGCCAGCAGCTTGAGTGATAGCTCCAATTCACCCCTCCACTTT.

Turning to this clone: One end of the junction is discordant with germline, which a read error may explain. Here the CDR3 DNA reads TGTGCCAGCAGCCTAGGGGGACTAGCGGACAATGAGCAGTTCTTC. This translates into CASSLGGLADNEQFF. This rearrangement joins TRBV13 to TRBJ2-1; 11 nucleotides line up with TRBD2. The CDR3 consists of 15 residues. The germline V gene has CDR1 PRHDT and CDR2 FYEKMQ (reference sequence).

V gene TRBV29-1 combines with J gene TRBJ2-7, with 10 nucleotides matching TRBD2. CDR3 length: 14 residues. The germline V gene encodes CDR1 SQVTM and CDR2 ANQGSEA. V was clipped by 8 bases and J by 1 base; unmatched bases: 8. In nucleotides, the CDR3 is TGCAGCTCGATTTTAGCGGGAGGATCCTACGAGCAGTACTTC. It is translated as CSSILAGGSYEQYF.

The chain employs TRBV9 and TRBJ2-5, with TRBD2 matching over 7 bases. Germline-derived CDR1 and CDR2 are SGDLS and YYNGEE. The trim removed 0 bases at V and 4 bases at J, leaving 3 bases unmatched. This CDR3 contains 14 residues. The CDR3 reads CASSVAGGGETQYF. CDR3 DNA: TGTGCCAGCAGCGTAGCGGGAGGAGGAGAGACCCAGTACTTC.

The CDR3 DNA reads TGTGCCAGCAGCTTAGAGGGACAGCCGGCTTCTGGCTACACCTTC. Translated, it gives CASSLEGQPASGYTF. This chain connects TRBV7-2 to TRBJ1-2, with TRBD1 matching 7 bases. Germline values: CDR1 SGHTA, CDR2 FQGNSA. The V and J ends lost 1 base and 7 bases, in that order; junction bases with no gene match: 9. This CDR3 spans 15 amino acids.

The rearrangement uses TRBV7-6 and TRBJ2-2, with no clear D. Germline V lookup: CDR1 SGHVS, CDR2 FNYEAQ. The CDR3 has 16 amino acids. V lost 1 base, J lost 2 bases, and 11 bases lay in between. The CDR3 reads CASSLESTFNTGELFF. The DNA of the CDR3 is TGTGCCAGCAGCTTAGAGTCCACTTTCAACACCGGGGAGCTGTTTTTT.

The rearrangement links TRBV5-5 to TRBJ2-3; 16 bases fit TRBD2. J lost 1 base, V lost 4 bases, and 9 bases had no gene match. This CDR3 region has 19 residues. CDR1 and CDR2 (germline): SGHKS, YYEKEE (reference sequence). CDR3 DNA: TGTGCCAGCAGCATTTGGTGGGGACTAGCGGGAGGGCGCACAGATACGCAGTATTTT. Its translation is CASSIWWGLAGGRTDTQYF.

The V gene is TRBV5-6, the J gene TRBJ2-2, with a weak D call TRBD1 (5 bases). The germline V gene encodes CDR1 SGHDT and CDR2 YYEEEE. Trimming left V 3 bases short and J 10 bases short, with 16 bases between. The CDR3 covers 14 residues. CDR3 bases: TGTGCCAGCAGCTCAGGGATCCCCGGTATGGAGCTGTTTTTT. Its translation is CASSSGIPGMELFF. Using reference TRBV5-6 and TRBJ2-2 for the parts outside the CDR3, the full variable domain is DAGVTQSPTHLIKTRGQQVTLRCSPKSGHDTVSWYQQALGQGPQFIFQYYEEEERQRGNFPDRFSGHQFPNYSSELNVNALLLGDSALYLCASSSGIPGMELFFGEGSRLTVL.

This sequence joins TRBV10-3 and TRBJ2-3, with TRBD1 matching over 9 bases. Germline V CDR1 and CDR2: ENHRY, SYGVKD. The CDR3 is made up of 16 amino acids. V shed 6 bases and J 3 bases; nucleotides not matched to a gene: 10. The CDR3 DNA reads TGTGCCATCAGCCAGACCGGGACAGGGAGGACAGATACGCAGTATTTT. This codes for CAISQTGTGRTDTQYF.

The rearrangement uses TRBV5-4 and TRBJ1-1; D not certain. The CDR3 consists of 14 residues. V dropped 0 bases and J dropped 4 bases, with 10 bases sitting between them. Germline assignment: CDR1 SGHNT and CDR2 YYREEE (reference sequence). The CDR3 region is CASSLGGGITEAFF. DNA for the CDR3: TGTGCCAGCAGCTTGGGGGGAGGGATCACTGAAGCTTTCTTT.

The rearrangement uses TRBV19 and TRBJ1-1; D gene ambiguous. Trimming shortened V by 4 bases and J by 0 bases, and 15 bases separated the two germline ends. Per the germline V gene, CDR1 is LNHDA and CDR2 is SQIVND (reference sequence). This CDR3 spans 16 amino acids. The CDR3 DNA follows: TGTGCCAGTAGTAAACTCCTAGGGTATATGAACACTGAAGCTTTCTTT. Its protein product is CASSKLLGYMNTEAFF.

The chain has TRBV2 and TRBJ2-7, with 7 bases identical to TRBD1. The germline CDR1 and CDR2 sequences are SNHLY and FYNNEI. V trimming: 4 bases; J trimming: 4 bases; junction bases outside the gene matches: 13. CDR3 length: 16 amino acids. The CDR3 nucleotides are TGTGCCAGCAGTGCCCCACAGGGGCCACCTACTTACGAGCAGTACTTC. Translating gives CASSAPQGPPTYEQYF.

In this sample, this clone turned up once. The chain is built from TRBV2 and TRBJ1-4; D is ambiguous. The CDR3 totals 16 residues. Per the germline V gene, CDR1 is SNHLY and CDR2 is FYNNEI. V gave up 4 bases and J gave up 5 bases, with 17 bases separating them. CDR3 amino acids: CASSAKSPTLNEKLFF. The CDR3 DNA follows: TGTGCCAGCAGTGCTAAGAGCCCTACACTCAATGAAAAACTGTTTTTT.

This chain connects TRBV12-5 to TRBJ2-3, with a possible D match to TRBD1 (6 bases). The CDR3 spans 15 residues. Germline CDR1 LGHNT, CDR2 FRNRAP. Trimming shortened V by 7 bases and J by 0 bases, and 14 bases separated the two germline ends. CDR3 residues: CASAQGLFSTDTQYF. The CDR3 nucleotides are TGTGCTAGTGCCCAGGGGCTTTTTAGCACAGATACGCAGTATTTT.

The chain is built from TRBV29-1 and TRBJ2-2; D is possibly TRBD1 (6 bases). This CDR3 has 12 amino acids. Germline V lookup: CDR1 SQVTM, CDR2 ANQGSEA. The V end lost 7 bases, the J end lost 4 bases, and 10 bases lay between the germline ends. This CDR3 is CSALRGTGELFF. The CDR3 nucleotides are TGCAGCGCCCTCAGGGGCACCGGGGAGCTGTTTTTT.

The chain carries TRBV19 and TRBJ2-7; TRBD2 matches 8 bases. CDR3 length equals 14 residues. CDR1 LNHDA and CDR2 SQIVND come from the germline V gene (reference sequence). Unmatched junction bases numbered 2, after V lost 4 bases and J lost 0 bases. The CDR3 DNA reads TGTGCCAGTAGTAGCGGGAGGAGCTCCTACGAGCAGTACTTC. It yields the protein CASSSGRSSYEQYF.

The rearrangement links TRBV3-1 (or the pseudogene TRBV3-2) to TRBJ2-2; either TRBD1 or TRBD2 may fit D (5 bases each). V was pared by 1 base and J by 1 base, with 10 bases between. This CDR3 is built from 16 residues. CDR1 is LGHDT, CDR2 YNNKEL, per germline (reference sequence). In DNA form, the CDR3 reads TGTGCCAGCAGCCAAGGGGGGATGCAGAACACCGGGGAGCTGTTTTTT. This sequence encodes CASSQGGMQNTGELFF.

V and J are TRBV11-2 and TRBJ2-1; 8 bases are shared with TRBD2. This CDR3 is built from 16 residues. CDR1 is SGHAT and CDR2 is FQNNGV in the germline V gene. The J segment lost 3 bases and the V segment lost 1 base, leaving 5 bases of the junction unmatched. The CDR3 here is CASSLGSGSVYNEQFF. CDR3 bases: TGTGCCAGCAGCTTAGGAAGCGGGAGCGTCTACAATGAGCAGTTCTTC.

The gene calls are TRBV6-5 and TRBJ1-1; no clear D gene. Between the trimmed V and J ends, which lost 7 bases and 5 bases, there was a span of 17 bases. The CDR3 runs 14 residues. Germline-derived CDR1 and CDR2 are MNHEY and SVGAGI. CDR3 loop: CASTSTRPSTEAFF. The CDR3 bases are TGTGCCAGCACTTCTACTAGACCCTCGACTGAAGCTTTCTTT.

This chain joins TRBV28 and TRBJ2-7, with D tentatively TRBD2 (6 bases). This CDR3 contains 14 residues. V was shortened by 2 bases and J by 2 bases, with 10 bases between the two germline ends. Looked up from germline, CDR1 is MDHEN and CDR2 is SYDVKM. CDR3 protein: CASSLRGFPYEQYF. The CDR3 region has the DNA TGTGCCAGCAGTTTACGGGGGTTTCCCTACGAGCAGTACTTC.

The genes are TRBV10-3 and TRBJ2-1, with 13 bases that match TRBD2. The CDR3 runs 17 residues. Unmatched junction bases numbered 7, after V lost 0 bases and J lost 8 bases. Germline assignment: CDR1 ENHRY and CDR2 SYGVKD. The CDR3 region has the DNA TGTGCCATCAGTGAGTCTACTAGCGGGAGGGGTATCGATGAGCAGTTCTTC. Amino acid sequence: CAISESTSGRGIDEQFF.

The chain joins TRBV6-5 to TRBJ2-7, with D possibly being TRBD1 (6 bases). There are 15 residues in the CDR3. V gave up 1 base and J gave up 0 bases, with 10 bases separating them. Looked up from germline, CDR1 is MNHEY and CDR2 is SVGAGI. The CDR3 nucleotides are TGTGCCAGCAGTTACTTACAGGGACACTCCTACGAGCAGTACTTC. Translating gives CASSYLQGHSYEQYF.